Listed below are T cell receptor beta chains from one sample, sequenced in a study of technical replicates of blood from a handful of donors. Only in-frame clones appear in the TCRdb table, and some are missing; sequencing was by immunoSEQ multiplex PCR. The repertoire holds over 90,000 clones, 90% to 97% seen once, with roughly 0.33% in the top ten. The source material was T cells isolated from PBMCs. These receptor sequences come from a human donor in good health. Each CDR3 is given with its conserved first and last residue. A D gene is named only where the DNA matches it firmly.

j_call	d_call	v_call	cdr3_nt	cdr3_aa
TRBJ1-2	NA	TRBV9	TGTGCCAGCAGCGGAGAACGGGGGGGATCAGGACTGAACTATGGCTACACCTTC	CASSGERGGSGLNYGYTF
TRBJ1-2	NA	TRBV7-9	TGTGCCAGCAGCGTCGCCCCGGCTAACTATGGCTACACCTTC	CASSVAPANYGYTF
TRBJ1-1	NA	TRBV19	TGTGCCAGTAGGGACAGAAGGGACACTGAAGCTTTCTTT	CASRDRRDTEAFF
TRBJ1-2	NA	TRBV4-2	TGTGCCAGCAGCCACATAAGGGAGCCAGATGGCTACACCTTC	CASSHIREPDGYTF
TRBJ1-5	TRBD1	TRBV5-1	TGCGCCAGCAGCCCTACCCGGGACAGGGTATATCAGCCCCAGCATTTT	CASSPTRDRVYQPQHF
TRBJ1-2	NA	TRBV2	TGTGCCAGCTTTACAGGGACCCTCCGGTATGGCTACACCTTC	CASFTGTLRYGYTF
TRBJ2-7	TRBD1	TRBV19	TGTGCCAGTAGTCCAGGGGGATTTCCCTACGAGCAGTACTTC	CASSPGGFPYEQYF
TRBJ2-7	TRBD2	TRBV4-1	TGCGCCAGCAGCCAAGATTTGTATGGTTGGCGGGAGAGGTCAGACGAGCAGTACTTC	CASSQDLYGWRERSDEQYF
TRBJ2-5	TRBD2	TRBV6-1	TGTGCCAGCAGTGAAAGAAGGGACCAGCGGGGCAAGGAGACCCAGTACTTC	CASSERRDQRGKETQYF
TRBJ1-1	TRBD1	TRBV27	TGTGCCAGCAGTTTAGACAGGGGGAGTAGAGCTTTCTTT	CASSLDRGSRAFF
TRBJ1-2	TRBD1	TRBV27	TGTGCCAGCAGTTTAGGGACAGGGGGCGGCTACACCTTC	CASSLGTGGGYTF
TRBJ2-7	TRBD2	TRBV7-2	TGTGCCAGCAGCTTAACCGGGACTAGCGGGAGAGAGGGCTACGAGCAGTACTTC	CASSLTGTSGREGYEQYF
TRBJ2-2	TRBD2	TRBV9	TGTGCCAGCAGCCCCCTCGGAGCGGGGGTAACGAACACCGGGGAGCTGTTTTTT	CASSPLGAGVTNTGELFF
TRBJ2-1	TRBD2	TRBV15	TGTGCCACCAGCGGAACCGGGACTAGCGGGAGACATGAGCAGTTCTTC	CATSGTGTSGRHEQFF
TRBJ2-1	NA	TRBV7-2	TGTGCCAGCAGCTTAGTCATTTCTAGCGAGAGGAATGAGCAGTTCTTC	CASSLVISSERNEQFF
TRBJ2-7	NA	TRBV6-1	TGTGCCAGCAGTGCCTACGCGTATGGAGGATACGAGCAGTACTTC	CASSAYAYGGYEQYF
TRBJ2-3	TRBD2	TRBV29-1	TGCAGCGTTGAAGGCTTGGGAGGGCAACGGGATACGCAGTATTTT	CSVEGLGGQRDTQYF
TRBJ2-5	NA	TRBV5-1	TGCGCCAGCAGCTTGGTCTCTCGGGGAATGGAGACCCAGTACTTC	CASSLVSRGMETQYF
TRBJ1-3	NA	TRBV30	TGTGCCTCCCAGGGGAACTCTGGAAACACCATATATTTT	CASQGNSGNTIYF
TRBJ2-3	NA	TRBV19	TGTGCCAGTAGTATACTCGGGACTAGCACAGATACGCAGTATTTT	CASSILGTSTDTQYF
TRBJ2-1	TRBD2	TRBV28	TGTGCCAGCAGTCTTACCGGGACTAGCGGGCACAATGAGCAGTTCTTC	CASSLTGTSGHNEQFF
TRBJ1-4	TRBD1	TRBV19	TGTGCCAGTGGGCCGGGACAGGTCTATGAAAAACTGTTTTTT	CASGPGQVYEKLFF
TRBJ2-2	NA	TRBV2	TGTGCCAGCAGTAGACTAGCGAACACCGGGGAGCTGTTTTTT	CASSRLANTGELFF
TRBJ2-7	NA	TRBV5-8	TGTGCCAGCAGCTTTCTGAGCTCCTACGAGCAGTACTTC	CASSFLSSYEQYF
TRBJ1-5	TRBD1	TRBV6-5	TGTGCCAGCAGTTTACCGGGACAGGGCCAGCCCCAGCATTTT	CASSLPGQGQPQHF
TRBJ1-2	TRBD1	TRBV7-2	TGTGCCAGCAGCTCAAATTGGCAGGGGGGCTATGGCTACACCTTC	CASSSNWQGGYGYTF
TRBJ2-7	NA	TRBV2	TGTGCCAGCAAGCTCCTTGAGCAGTACTTC	CASKLLEQYF
TRBJ1-2	NA	TRBV4-1	TGCGCCAGCAGCCCATCAGGGGCTACACGCTATGGCTACACCTTC	CASSPSGATRYGYTF
TRBJ1-5	TRBD1	TRBV6-1	TGTGCCAGCAGTGTAGTTCGGAAGGGGGCGCGAAATCAGCCCCAGCATTTT	CASSVVRKGARNQPQHF
TRBJ2-2	TRBD1	TRBV18	TGTGCCAGCTCAACAATCCGGGACAGGGTGAACACCGGGGAGCTGTTTTTT	CASSTIRDRVNTGELFF
TRBJ1-5	NA	TRBV6-6	TGTGCCAGCGGAAACAGGGCTATAGAGCAGCCCCAGCATTTT	CASGNRAIEQPQHF
TRBJ1-2	NA	TRBV30	TGTGCCTGCACAGGGCTGACTAACTATGGCTACACCTTC	CACTGLTNYGYTF
TRBJ1-3	NA	TRBV5-1	TGCGCCAGCAGCTTGGAAACATCTGGAAACACCATATATTTT	CASSLETSGNTIYF
TRBJ1-1	TRBD1	TRBV10-3	TGTGCCATCAGAGGGGGCAGTGAAGCTTTCTTT	CAIRGGSEAFF